Given below is one TCR beta chain in context. The antigen remains unidentified. Expressed TCRB transcripts were sequenced because the entire RNA isolate underwent reverse transcription. Measured with immunoSEQ multiplex PCR; TCRdb has only the in-frame clones, and not every one. The sample has 310,000 or so clones; more than 9.5% are singletons. This specimen belongs to a study of beta chain features in type 1 diabetes. A sort by CD45RO/CCR7/CD25/CD127/CD95/CD27 yielded CD4+ naive, central memory, regulatory and stem cell-like memory cells. Study results and limitations: High-TCR-expressing cells could be over-represented by cDNA sequencing. A PCR bias possibly favoring shorter templates would apply equally to patients and controls.

CDR3 length: 14 residues. The V end was cut by 2 bases, the J end by 1 base, with 6 bases between. Germline V CDR1 and CDR2: MDHEN, SYDVKM. Sequenced: naive CD4+ T cells from blood. This chain connects TRBV28 to TRBJ2-4; D is perhaps TRBD2 (6 bases). The sequence came from a woman aged 25 to 45 in good health. The CDR3 protein is CASSLGGAKNIQYF. CDR3 DNA: TGTGCCAGCAGTTTAGGAGGGGCCAAAAACATTCAGTACTTC.